These 9 T cell receptor beta chains were all obtained from the same sample, sequenced in a study of T cells in Graves' hyperthyroidism and ophthalmopathy. Regions amplified from RNA transcripts were the TCR beta CDR3 regions. The study used the HTBI primer set for a first-round RT-PCR of the TCR CDR3. TCRdb reprocessed the multiplex PCR reads via MiXCR and lists one record per CDR3 protein. Here the sample spans fewer than 650,000 distinct CDR3 sequences, more than 11% being singletons. Sequencing was done on a sample of blood. Source of these receptors: a woman aged 25 to 39 with Graves' hyperthyroidism that later progressed to Graves' ophthalmopathy.

The table lists this clonotype with a few counts. The chain carries TRBV19 and TRBJ1-1, with 7 bases lining up with TRBD1. CDR1 is LNHDA and CDR2 is SQIVND in the germline V gene (reference sequence). After removal of 3 bases from V and 6 bases from J, the junction contained 4 bases not matched to a gene. This CDR3 comprises 13 residues. The CDR3 DNA sequence: TGTGCCAGTAGTATGACAGGGTGGCCTGAAGCTTTCTTT. Translation gives CASSMTGWPEAFF.

This clonotype came up many times. The chain has TRBV29-1 and TRBJ1-1; D possibly corresponds to TRBD1 (5 bases). Trimming stripped 4 bases from V and 5 bases from J, with 11 bases between. The CDR3 extends over 12 amino acids. The V gene's germline CDR1 is SQVTM and CDR2 ANQGSEA. CDR3 DNA: TGCAGCGTTGGGCGGGGGGAGACTGAAGCTTTCTTT. Encoded protein: CSVGRGETEAFF.

The chain has TRBV24-1 and TRBJ2-7, with 8 bases that match TRBD1. From germline, CDR1 is KGHDR and CDR2 SFDVKD. Losses at the gene ends were 6 bases for V and 6 bases for J; bases not matched to a gene: 6. The CDR3 covers 13 residues. The CDR3 here is CATSTTGASEQYF. DNA of the CDR3: TGTGCCACCAGTACGACAGGGGCGAGCGAGCAGTACTTC.

The chain uses TRBV3-1 and TRBJ2-5, with 8 bases matching TRBD1. The CDR3 covers 17 residues. Trimming cost V 0 bases and J 5 bases; bases outside gene matches: 11. In germline, CDR1 is LGHDT, CDR2 YNNKEL (reference sequence). The CDR3 sequence is CASSQDRYRGDWETQYF. For the CDR3, the DNA is TGTGCCAGCAGCCAAGATCGGTACAGGGGGGACTGGGAGACCCAGTACTTC.

This clonotype has a count of ten or more. The CDR3 DNA follows: TGTGCCAGCAGTGAAGAGGCTAGCGCATCCTACGAGCAGTACTTC. Protein sequence: CASSEEASASYEQYF. This chain uses TRBV2 with TRBJ2-7; the D gene is possibly TRBD2 (6 bases). Trimming cost V 1 base and J 1 base, with 11 bases left between them. The germline CDR1 and CDR2 sequences are SNHLY and FYNNEI. This CDR3 is 15 amino acids long. The whole variable domain, filled in from reference TRBV2 and TRBJ2-7, reads EPEVTQTPSHQVTQMGQEVILRCVPISNHLYFYWYRQILGQKVEFLVSFYNNEISEKSEIFDDQFSVERPDGSNFTLKIRSTKLEDSAMYFCASSEEASASYEQYFGPGTRLTVT.

This chain joins TRBV3-1 and TRBJ2-7, with 10 bases aligning to TRBD2. V lost 0 bases to trimming and J lost 5 bases; unmatched junction nucleotides: 19. Germline CDR1 reads LGHDT; CDR2 reads YNNKEL (reference sequence). The CDR3 length is 20 residues. This CDR3 is CASSQDAARGASGRLNEQYF. The CDR3 DNA is TGTGCCAGCAGCCAAGATGCGGCCCGAGGAGCTAGCGGGAGACTGAACGAGCAGTACTTC.

This clonotype was recorded a few times. This chain joins TRBV6-5 and TRBJ1-4; a possible D gene is TRBD1 (5 bases). CDR3 length: 15 amino acids. The ends were cut back, 0 bases at V and 6 bases at J, with 11 bases in the middle. Germline assignment: CDR1 MNHEY and CDR2 SVGAGI. The CDR3 DNA follows: TGTGCCAGCAGTTACTCTGAGGGGAGTTATGAAAAACTGTTTTTT. Protein product: CASSYSEGSYEKLFF.

This clonotype was detected ten times or more. The gene calls are TRBV6-1 and TRBJ2-6, with a possible D match to TRBD1 (6 bases). V dropped 2 bases and J dropped 4 bases, with 6 bases sitting between them. This CDR3 is built from 14 residues. Germline CDR1 MNHNS, CDR2 SASEGT. The CDR3 spells CASSERGGANVLTF. DNA for the CDR3: TGTGCCAGCAGTGAAAGGGGGGGGGCCAACGTCCTGACTTTC.

The chain couples TRBV9 to TRBJ2-3; 8 bases agree with TRBD2. Germline V gene lookup returns CDR1 SGDLS and CDR2 YYNGEE. There are 18 residues in the CDR3. The junction had 13 bases not matched to a gene; V was cut back by 1 base and J by 3 bases. The CDR3 here is CASSVHPWAGGLTDTQYF. The CDR3, as DNA: TGTGCCAGCAGCGTACATCCTTGGGCGGGAGGACTTACAGATACGCAGTATTTT.